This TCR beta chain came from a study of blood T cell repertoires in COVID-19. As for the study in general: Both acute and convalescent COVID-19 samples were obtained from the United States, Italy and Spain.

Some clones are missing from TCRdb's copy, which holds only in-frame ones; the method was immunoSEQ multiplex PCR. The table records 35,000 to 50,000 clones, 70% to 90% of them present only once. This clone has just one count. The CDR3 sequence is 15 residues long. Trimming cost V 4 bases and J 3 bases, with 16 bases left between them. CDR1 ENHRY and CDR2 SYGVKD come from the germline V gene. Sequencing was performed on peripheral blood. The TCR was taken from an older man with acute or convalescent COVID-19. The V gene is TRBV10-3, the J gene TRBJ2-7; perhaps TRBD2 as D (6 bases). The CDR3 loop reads CAISGGVRGSYEQYF. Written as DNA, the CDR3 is TGTGCCATCAGTGGGGGGGTACGGGGAAGCTACGAGCAGTACTTC.